This T cell receptor beta chain was profiled in a study of CD8+ T cells in alopecia areata. Study findings and constraints: Having one nonresponder leaves uncertain how baseline CD8+ expansion relates to response. It was observed that many expanded lesional clones persisted in scalp and blood during tofacitinib. Among the cells sequenced in scalp samples are also the resident alphabeta T cells of normal skin.

The CDR3 runs 11 residues. Germline loops: CDR1 MNHEY, CDR2 SMNVEV (reference sequence). V was clipped by 3 bases and J by 9 bases, with 6 bases between them. This clone came up once. The antigen remains undetermined. Once RNA had been extracted, it was reverse transcribed into cDNA to act as the sequencing template. Repertoires were generated with immunoSEQ multiplex PCR, while TCRdb's copy carries only in-frame clones and drops some. The table lists a few hundred thousand clones, 60% of them singletons, with about 0.88% in the top ten. The treatment denotes: oral pan-JAK inhibitor, 5-10 mg twice daily. Isolation of CD4+ and CD8+ T cells from PBMCs was achieved by sorting.

The genes are TRBV27 and TRBJ2-4, with D perhaps TRBD1 or TRBD2 (5 bases each). This specimen was CD4+ T cells sorted from blood, taken at roughly week 53, from a patient treated with tofacitinib. The TCR originated in a human donor with alopecia areata. This CDR3 reads CASSLRGIQYF. For the CDR3, the DNA is TGTGCCAGCAGTTTGAGGGGCATTCAGTACTTC.